This T cell receptor beta chain was retrieved from a study of T cell responses to AZD1222 COVID-19 vaccine. Second doses at about 4 or about 12 weeks were pooled. General observations from the study: Donors were largely white British and mainly female; clonal diversity was possibly underestimated. There were vaccine-associated CD4 TCRs across spike, dominant at 160-218 and 743-854. No day 14 peak samples; only post-peak repertoires were characterized.

As for this clone: What it recognizes is unknown.

CDR1 SGHTA and CDR2 FQGNSA come from the germline V gene. This CDR3 is built from 14 residues. V was trimmed by 8 bases and J by 0 bases, leaving 13 bases between them. Data came from immunoSEQ multiplex PCR; TCRdb stores just in-frame clones and leaves some out. The sample holds about 120,000 clones; about 91% are singletons and the top ten take around 1.4%. The origin of this receptor is an adult who received the AZD1222 COVID-19 vaccine. Sequences were derived from peripheral blood, sampled 28 days after the second AZD1222 dose. This chain links TRBV7-2 with TRBJ1-1; no definite D call. This chain's CDR3 is CASGEVFMNTEAFF. The CDR3 bases are TGTGCCAGCGGGGAGGTCTTTATGAACACTGAAGCTTTCTTT.